This T cell receptor beta chain was sequenced for a study of blood T cell repertoires in COVID-19. Germline V gene data show CDR1 as GTSNPN and CDR2 as SVGIG (reference sequence). The CDR3 consists of 14 residues. The germline V and J ends were trimmed by 6 bases and 7 bases, with 18 bases remaining between them. Using immunoSEQ multiplex PCR, the repertoire was profiled, and TCRdb retains in-frame clones only, with some absent. The table has 250,000 to 300,000 clones, around 85% seen once. What was sequenced was peripheral blood. The chain uses TRBV30 and TRBJ1-4; tentative D call: TRBD1 (5 bases). The clonotype comes from a woman aged 30 to 39 with COVID-19, enrolled during active disease. CDR3 amino acids: CACTKGVLGEKLFF. CDR3 bases: TGTGCCTGTACCAAAGGGGTACTGGGTGAAAAACTGTTTTTT.